The subject of this entry is one T cell receptor (beta chain). The germline V gene has CDR1 MNHNY and CDR2 SVGAGI (reference sequence). This CDR3 comprises 14 residues. V was clipped by 6 bases and J by 2 bases, with 14 bases between them. Libraries were prepared by immunoSEQ multiplex PCR; TCRdb keeps only in-frame clonotypes and omits some of them. The repertoire has tens of thousands of clones, roughly 94% of them found once; the top ten carry less than 0.3%. This sample was included in a study of technical replicates of blood from a handful of donors. The chain couples TRBV6-6 to TRBJ2-7, with D possibly TRBD2 on 5 matching bases. The source of this sequence is a human donor in good health. Material: T cells isolated from PBMCs. The CDR3, as DNA: TGTGCCAGCAGGACAACTAGAAAAACCTACGAGCAGTACTTC. As protein: CASRTTRKTYEQYF.